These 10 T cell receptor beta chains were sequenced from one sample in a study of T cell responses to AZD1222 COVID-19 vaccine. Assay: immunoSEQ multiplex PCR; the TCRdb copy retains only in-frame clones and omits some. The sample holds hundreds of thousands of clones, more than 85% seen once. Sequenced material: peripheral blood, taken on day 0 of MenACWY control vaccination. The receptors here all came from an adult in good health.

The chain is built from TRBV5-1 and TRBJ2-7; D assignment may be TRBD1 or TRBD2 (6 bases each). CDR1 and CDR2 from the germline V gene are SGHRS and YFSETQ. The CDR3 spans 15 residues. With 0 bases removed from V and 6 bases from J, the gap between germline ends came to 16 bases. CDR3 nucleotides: TGCGCCAGCAGCTTGGAAGGGGGGACCTTAGGCGAGCAGTACTTC. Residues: CASSLEGGTLGEQYF.

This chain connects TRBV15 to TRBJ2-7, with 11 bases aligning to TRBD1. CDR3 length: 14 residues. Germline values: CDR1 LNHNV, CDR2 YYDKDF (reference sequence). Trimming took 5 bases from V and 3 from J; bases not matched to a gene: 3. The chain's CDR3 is CATSFGTGGYEQYF. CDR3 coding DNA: TGTGCCACCAGCTTCGGGACAGGGGGCTACGAGCAGTACTTC. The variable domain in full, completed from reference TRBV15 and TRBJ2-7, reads DAMVIQNPRYQVTQFGKPVTLSCSQTLNHNVMYWYQQKSSQAPKLLFHYYDKDFNNEADTPDNFQSRRPNTSFCFLDIRSPGLGDTAMYLCATSFGTGGYEQYFGPGTRLTVT.

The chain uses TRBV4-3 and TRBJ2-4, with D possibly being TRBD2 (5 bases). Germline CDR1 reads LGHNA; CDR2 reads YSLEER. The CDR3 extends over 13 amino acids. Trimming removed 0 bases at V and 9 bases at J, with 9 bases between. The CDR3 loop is CASSQDTEGIQYF. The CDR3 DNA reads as TGCGCCAGCAGCCAAGACACCGAGGGCATTCAGTACTTC.

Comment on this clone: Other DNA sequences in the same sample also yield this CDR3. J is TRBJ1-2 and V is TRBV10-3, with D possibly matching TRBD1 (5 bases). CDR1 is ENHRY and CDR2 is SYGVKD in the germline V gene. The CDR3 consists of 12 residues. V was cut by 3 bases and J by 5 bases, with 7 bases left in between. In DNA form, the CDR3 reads TGTGCCATCAGTGACAAGGGGTATGGCTACACCTTC. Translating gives CAISDKGYGYTF.

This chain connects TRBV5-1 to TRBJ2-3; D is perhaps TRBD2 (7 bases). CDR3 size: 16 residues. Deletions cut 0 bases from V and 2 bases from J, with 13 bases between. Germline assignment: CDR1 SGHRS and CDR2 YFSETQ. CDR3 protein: CASSLVAGALTDTQYF. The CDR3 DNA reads TGCGCCAGCAGCTTGGTGGCGGGGGCCCTCACAGATACGCAGTATTTT.

The CDR3 here is CATSVDATTIYF. The CDR3 DNA sequence: TGTGCCACCAGTGTGGACGCTACTACCATATATTTT. V is TRBV24-1 and J is TRBJ1-3, with unresolved D. Germline-derived CDR1 and CDR2 are KGHDR and SFDVKD. With 5 bases removed from V and 10 bases from J, the gap between germline ends came to 11 bases. This CDR3 is 12 amino acids long.

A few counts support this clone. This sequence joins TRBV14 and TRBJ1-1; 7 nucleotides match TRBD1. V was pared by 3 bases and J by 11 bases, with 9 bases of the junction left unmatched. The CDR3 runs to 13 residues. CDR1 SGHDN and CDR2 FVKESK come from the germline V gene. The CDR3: CASSQRQGDLAFF. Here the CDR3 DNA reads TGTGCCAGCAGCCAGAGACAGGGCGACTTGGCTTTCTTT.

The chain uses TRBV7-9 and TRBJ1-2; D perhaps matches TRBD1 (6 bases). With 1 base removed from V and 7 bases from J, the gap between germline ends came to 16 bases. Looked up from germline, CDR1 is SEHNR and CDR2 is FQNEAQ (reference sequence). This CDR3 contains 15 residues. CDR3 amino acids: CASSLDQGFKRGYTF. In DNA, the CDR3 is TGTGCCAGCAGCTTAGATCAGGGGTTTAAACGTGGCTACACCTTC.

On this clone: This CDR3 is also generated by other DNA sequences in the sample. CDR3 bases: TGTGCCAGCAGTTACCGGGTGGGTGGCTACACCTTC. Translation gives CASSYRVGGYTF. The gene calls are TRBV6-2 or TRBV6-3 and TRBJ1-2; D is unclear. Germline V gene lookup returns CDR1 MNHEY and CDR2 SVGEGT. V lost 2 bases to trimming and J lost 7 bases, with 8 bases between them. The CDR3 consists of 12 residues.

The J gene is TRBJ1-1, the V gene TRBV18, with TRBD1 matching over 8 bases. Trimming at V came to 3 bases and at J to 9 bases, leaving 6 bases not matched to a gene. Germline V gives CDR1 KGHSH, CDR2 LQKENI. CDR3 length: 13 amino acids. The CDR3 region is CASSPRDRPKAFF. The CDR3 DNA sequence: TGTGCCAGCTCACCGAGGGACAGGCCCAAAGCTTTCTTT.